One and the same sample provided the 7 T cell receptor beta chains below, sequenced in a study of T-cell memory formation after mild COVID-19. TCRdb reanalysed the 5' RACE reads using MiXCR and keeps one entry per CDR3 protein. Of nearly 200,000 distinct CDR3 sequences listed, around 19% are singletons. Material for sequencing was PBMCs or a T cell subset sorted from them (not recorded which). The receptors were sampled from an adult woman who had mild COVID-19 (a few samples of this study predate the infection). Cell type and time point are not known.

The CDR3 DNA follows: TGTGCCAGCAGCTCGGGGGGCAGGAGCAATCAGCCCCAGCATTTT. This gives the protein CASSSGGRSNQPQHF. The chain couples TRBV9 to TRBJ1-5; D possibly corresponds to TRBD1 (6 bases). V was pared by 4 bases and J by 1 base, with 12 bases between. Germline V gives CDR1 SGDLS, CDR2 YYNGEE. This CDR3 has 15 amino acids.

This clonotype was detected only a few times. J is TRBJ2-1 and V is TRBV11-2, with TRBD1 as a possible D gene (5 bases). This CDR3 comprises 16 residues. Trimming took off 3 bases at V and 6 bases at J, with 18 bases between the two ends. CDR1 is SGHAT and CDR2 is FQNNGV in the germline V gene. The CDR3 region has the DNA TGTGCCAGCAGCTTCCAGGGCAGGGATAAGGCCAATGAGCAGTTCTTC. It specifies CASSFQGRDKANEQFF.

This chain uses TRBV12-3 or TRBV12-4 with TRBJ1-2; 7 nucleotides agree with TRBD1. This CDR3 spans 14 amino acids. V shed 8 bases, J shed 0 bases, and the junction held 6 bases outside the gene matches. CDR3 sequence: CASQGVRANYGYTF. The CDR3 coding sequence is TGTGCCAGCCAGGGGGTACGGGCTAACTATGGCTACACCTTC.

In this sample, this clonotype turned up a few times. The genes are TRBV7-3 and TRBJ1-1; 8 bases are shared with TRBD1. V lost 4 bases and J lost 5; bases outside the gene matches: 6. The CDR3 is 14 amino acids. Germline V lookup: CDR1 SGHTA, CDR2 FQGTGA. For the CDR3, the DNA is TGTGCCAGCAGCTCCCGGACAGGGAGTACTGAAGCTTTCTTT. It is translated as CASSSRTGSTEAFF.

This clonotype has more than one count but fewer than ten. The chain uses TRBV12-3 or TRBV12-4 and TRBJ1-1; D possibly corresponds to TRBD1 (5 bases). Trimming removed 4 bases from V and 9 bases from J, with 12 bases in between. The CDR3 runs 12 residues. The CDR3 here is CASSSPGRQAFF. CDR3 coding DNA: TGTGCCAGCAGTTCTCCGGGACGGCAAGCTTTCTTT.

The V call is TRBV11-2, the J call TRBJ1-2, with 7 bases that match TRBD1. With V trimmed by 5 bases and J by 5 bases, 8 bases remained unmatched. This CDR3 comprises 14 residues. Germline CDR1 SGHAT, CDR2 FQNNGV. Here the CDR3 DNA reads TGTGCCAGCAGCGCCCTCGGACAGGAGTATGGCTACACCTTC. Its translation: CASSALGQEYGYTF.

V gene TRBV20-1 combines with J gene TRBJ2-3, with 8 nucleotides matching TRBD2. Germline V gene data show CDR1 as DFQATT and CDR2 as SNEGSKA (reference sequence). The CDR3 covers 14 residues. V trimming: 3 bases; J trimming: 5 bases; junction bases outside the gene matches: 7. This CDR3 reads CSASLREEGDTQYF. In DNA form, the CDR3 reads TGCAGTGCTAGCCTGCGGGAGGAGGGAGATACGCAGTATTTT.